Given below is one T cell receptor (beta chain) in context. This clone was counted a few times. The antigen this receptor binds is unknown. Base qualities are not at hand, and no much larger clone is one base apart. This sample stems from a study of T cell responses to AZD1222 COVID-19 vaccine (dated by TCRdb to the early 2020s). As for the study more broadly: AZD1222 recipients with second doses at about 4 weeks or about 12 weeks were pooled, because spike-specific TCR depth and breadth did not differ between schedules. A total of 233 trial participants underwent TCR sequencing, of whom about 210 received two doses of AZD1222 and about 25 received two doses of the MenACWY control vaccine. Trial participants were enrolled into age subgroups of 18-55, 56-69 and 70-plus years, which contained about 150, 27 and 61 TCR-sequenced participants, respectively. Beyond this particular receptor, the publication reports: The vaccine-associated CD4 TCRs covered the entire spike protein, and the dominant responses fell in regions 160-218 and 743-854. Most participants were white British and females outnumbered males, and the authors suggested that clonal diversity may have been underestimated. The 56-69-year group was small, and its depth increase did not reach significance, likely because of low power. Reportedly, close to half of the unique spike-specific TCRs recognized epitopes lying outside the regions that are mutated in the B.1.351 and B.1.1.7 variants. Conclusions about previously exposed vaccinees are limited, since just a handful of AZD1222 recipients were seropositive for SARS-CoV-2 at baseline. Because no samples from the day 14 peak response were available, repertoires could be characterized only after the peak T cell response. A significant rise in spike-specific TCR breadth and depth was observed after two AZD1222 doses relative to day 0 and relative to MenACWY recipients.

The time point tag for this specimen amounts to: baseline before first vaccination. Vaccinee samples were obtained from the UK trials COV001 and COV002, which included a single-blind randomized controlled phase 2/3 trial of AZD1222 (ChAdOx1 nCoV-19) in healthy adults. For TCRbeta chain sequencing, PBMC samples were collected from trial participants at day 0 and at day 28 after the second dose. The CDR3 regions of human TCRbeta chains were analyzed by immunosequencing. The authors' pipeline ran thus. Repertoire TCRs were checked for matches against a reference library of SARS-CoV-2-specific TCRs that had been generated using the MIRA antigen-specificity platform. Breadth meant the fraction of unique TCRs that were SARS-CoV-2-associated, whereas depth meant the fraction of total T cells that were SARS-CoV-2-associated. Each spike-specific TCR was assigned to its reactive spike region and to a CD4 or CD8 class using the MIRA data. Log10-transformed breadth and depth values were compared by one-way ANOVA with Sidak's multiple comparisons tests. TCRdb took over this immuneACCESS table, retaining in-frame rearrangements with V and J assigned. Such tables are incomplete; in checked studies, under half of the missing clones stem from an unresolved V gene, and the remainder is unexplained. V and J calls and clone size are copied from that table; D and trimming were computed from the DNA. The sample records 68,000 or so clones, about 88% of which are singletons. Around 7.8% of the sample belongs to the ten largest clones.

The CDR3, from cysteine to phenylalanine, totals 16 residues. Kept here is only the CDR3 DNA, which spans 48 bases and is read in frame from base 1. V trim: 3 bases; J trim: 2 bases; unmatched bases: 7. Looking up the germline V gene (reference sequence) yields CDR1 LNHDA and CDR2 SQIVND. This receptor chain uses TRBV19 and TRBJ2-7; TRBD2 fits 10 bases in the junction. The sequencing here drew on peripheral blood, taken on day 0 of AZD1222 vaccination. The sequence was collected from an adult in good health. The CDR3 in this case is CASSIGLAGVTYEQYF. Read as DNA, the sequence is TGTGCCAGTAGTATCGGCCTAGCGGGAGTCACCTACGAGCAGTACTTC. Beyond the CDR3, the reference TRBV19 and TRBJ2-7 genes provide the residues; the full variable domain reads: DGGITQSPKYLFRKEGQNVTLSCEQNLNHDAMYWYRQDPGQGLRLIYYSQIVNDFQKGDIAEGYSVSREKKESFPLTVTSAQKNPTAFYLCASSIGLAGVTYEQYFGPGTRLTVT.